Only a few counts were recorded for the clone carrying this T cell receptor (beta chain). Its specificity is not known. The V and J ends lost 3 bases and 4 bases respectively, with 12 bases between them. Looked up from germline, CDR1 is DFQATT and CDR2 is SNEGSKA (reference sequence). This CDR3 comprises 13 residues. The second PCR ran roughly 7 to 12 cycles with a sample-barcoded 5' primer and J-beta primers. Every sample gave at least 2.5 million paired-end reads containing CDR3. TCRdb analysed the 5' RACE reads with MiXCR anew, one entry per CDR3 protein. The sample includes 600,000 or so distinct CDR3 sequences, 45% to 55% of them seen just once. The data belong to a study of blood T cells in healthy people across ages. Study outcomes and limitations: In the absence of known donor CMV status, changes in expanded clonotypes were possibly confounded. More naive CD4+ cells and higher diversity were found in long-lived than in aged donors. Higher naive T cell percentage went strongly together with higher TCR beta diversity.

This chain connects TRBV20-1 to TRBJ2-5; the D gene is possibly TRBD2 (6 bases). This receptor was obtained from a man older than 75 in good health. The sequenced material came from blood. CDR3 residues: CSASGTARETQYF. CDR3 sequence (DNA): TGCAGTGCTAGCGGGACTGCCAGAGAGACCCAGTACTTC.